This T cell receptor beta chain emerged from a study of molecular identifiers for immune sequencing clone quantification (dated 2018 in TCRdb). At the level of the whole study: For a replicate experiment, RNA from approximately 20,000 or 100,000 naive CD8 T cells was divided into five aliquots, of which four were sequenced. This methods study used CD8 T cells to benchmark TCR RNA copy counting and molecular-identifier clustering-based TCR repertoire sequencing (MIDCIRS).

Libraries of naive CD8 T cells were generated from roughly 21,000 to 960,000 sorted cells, with 10%, 30% or 50% of the purified RNA used. Naive CD8 T cells were FACS-sorted as CD8+CD4-CCR7+CD45RA+ on a BD FACSAria II into RLT Plus buffer. To test detection sensitivity, Jurkat RNA equal to ten TCR copies was added to samples of about 19,000-1,100,000 naive CD8 T cells. Enrichment of CD8 T cells was performed with RosetteSep CD8+ T Cell Enrichment Cocktail and Ficoll-Paque, after which ACK red cell lysis was carried out. General study outcomes and caveats: About 3 recovered TCR RNA copies per cell were obtained by modeling, versus roughly 10 by digital PCR, implying a capture efficiency of 25% to 30%. In CMV-specific effector cells, over 98% of molecules were held by clones above 20 RNA copies, whereas under 1% of molecules were held by such clones in naive cells. The naive libraries included spiked-in Jurkat TCR RNA (around 9 copies' worth), and this RNA is not part of the donor repertoire. Without barcode sub-clustering, chimeric consensus sequences inflated TCR diversity; chimeras reached as high as 47%. Even against a background of approximately 1 million naive CD8 T cells, spiked-in Jurkat TCR RNA amounting to a single cell's worth was reported to be detectable. The sizes of highly expanded clones could end up underestimated when identical TCR molecules share a barcode.

The CDR1 and CDR2 encoded by the germline V gene are MDHEN and SYDVKM. The CDR3 has 17 amino acids, counting the end cysteine and phenylalanine. Only the CDR3 region is kept as DNA, spanning 51 bases read in frame from base 1. Clipping removes 2 bases from V and 4 bases from J, with 7 as the unmatched junction base count. The library relied on PCR. The instrument given in TCRdb is NextSeq 500. Bulk TCR libraries were prepared as previously described, using TCR primers listed in Table S5. Purification of total RNA was performed with the Qiagen AllPrep DNA/RNA kit. Before analysis, reads from multiple sequencing runs of one library were combined. On the authors' methods: Reads were retained only if their TCR constant sequence matched exactly, and those retained reads were trimmed to 150 nt and grouped according to their 12-nt molecular barcodes. Reads inside each barcode group were sub-clustered using a 15% Levenshtein threshold, and a quality-weighted consensus sequence was constructed for each RNA molecule. Non-functional sequences were filtered out, along with any lower-count sequence sitting one edit away from another sequence. On the basis of fitting two negative binomial distributions, barcode sub-clusters with fewer than 20% of the maximum read count were discarded. In TCRdb, the public reads were trimmed at Q25 with fastp and aligned with MiXCR, with productive beta chains retained. Each CDR3 protein gets just one entry, which takes the most common genes and DNA from the rows behind it. These V and J calls derive from TCRdb rather than the authors' analysis. The sample table holds over 85,000 distinct CDR3 sequences, of which 30% to 35% were seen once. The top ten hold about 9.7% of the sample.

About this clonotype itself: It lacks a known antigen. Per-base qualities were not stored, and no clone one base away is much larger.

This TCR came from a human donor in good health. Some libraries in this study had Jurkat cell RNA spiked in. Sequences were obtained from naive CD8+ T cells from blood, with Jurkat cell RNA spiked in. The label giving this sample's cell subset or site can be read as: FACS-sorted CD8+CD4-CCR7+CD45RA+ naive T cells. The rearrangement joined TRBV28 to TRBJ2-1; 11 bases in the junction line up with TRBD2. The DNA sequence follows: TGTGCCAGCAGTTTACACCCGACTAGCGGGGCATACAATGAGCAGTTCTTC. It is translated as CASSLHPTSGAYNEQFF.